This T cell receptor (beta chain) was recovered during a study of human T cells and chemical hapten exposure. The study, taken as a whole, reports: There were significantly more large CDR3 similarity clusters among expanded TCRs than among controls.

Trimming pared 3 bases from V and 8 bases from J, leaving 16 bases between. This CDR3 has 15 amino acids. Germline V gives CDR1 SNHLY, CDR2 FYNNEI. A word on this clonotype: Its antigen is undetermined.

Time point meaning: patch test 3, about 24 weeks after DPC sensitization. Treatment reported: therapeutic diphenylcyclopropenone sensitization with weekly scalp DPC. In the library, unique molecular identifiers were attached to individual cDNA molecules. Each CDR3 protein gets one entry after TCRdb re-called the RACE reads with MiXCR. This sample has 100,000 or so distinct CDR3 sequences, with approximately 36% found just once. The sample in question was whole blood, obtained in connection with sensitization to the hapten diphenylcyclopropenone (DPC). The gene calls are TRBV2 and TRBJ1-4; the D gene is possibly TRBD1 (5 bases). The sequence derives from a man aged 40-49 years with alopecia areata. Some clones in this sample may be carry-over from other donors' samples. The CDR3 spells CASSDLAQGVEKLFF. DNA of the CDR3: TGTGCCAGCAGTGATTTGGCGCAAGGGGTGGAAAAACTGTTTTTT. Supplemented by reference TRBV2 and TRBJ1-4, the full variable domain reads EPEVTQTPSHQVTQMGQEVILRCVPISNHLYFYWYRQILGQKVEFLVSFYNNEISEKSEIFDDQFSVERPDGSNFTLKIRSTKLEDSAMYFCASSDLAQGVEKLFFGSGTQLSVL.